A few counts support the clone carrying this T cell receptor (beta chain). Antigen unknown. Assay used: immunoSEQ multiplex PCR; TCRdb lists only in-frame clones, some missing. The table includes some 11,000 clones, roughly three quarters detected once. The source of the sample is a study of PD-1 blockade in classical Hodgkin lymphoma. General observations from the study: Newly diagnosed and completely responding patients shared comparable baseline diversity. The repertoire differences lack a defined cause, possibly disease activity or prior therapy. When set against healthy donors, newly diagnosed patients were reported to show lower baseline TCR diversity.

All the patients suffered relapse after autologous stem cell transplantation, and brentuximab vedotin exposure differed. Best response was recorded as complete response, partial response or progressive disease. With 7 bases removed from V and 3 bases from J, the gap between germline ends came to 9 bases. The CDR3 is 12 amino acids. Per germline, CDR1 LNHDA and CDR2 SQIVND (reference sequence). This clonotype originated in a human donor with classical Hodgkin lymphoma. The specimen was peripheral blood mononuclear cells (PBMCs), collected before the second cycle of nivolumab. The V and J genes are TRBV19 and TRBJ1-2, with a weak D call TRBD1 (5 bases). CDR3 in DNA: TGTGCCAGTAAGGGGATGGACTATGGCTACACCTTC. Translation gives CASKGMDYGYTF.